The 4 T cell receptor beta chains given below trace back to one sample, sequenced in a study. TCRdb fed the RT-PCR reads into MiXCR, producing one record per CDR3 protein. The table shows around 700,000 distinct CDR3 sequences, with around 14% occurring only once. Sequences were obtained from memory CD4+ T cells from blood. Source of these receptors: a female donor in good health, serving as a healthy control.

A few counts support this clonotype. The genes are TRBV28 and TRBJ2-1; D is unresolved. The CDR3 contains 16 residues. In germline, CDR1 is MDHEN, CDR2 SYDVKM. V was pared by 3 bases and J by 4 bases, with 16 bases between. CDR3 DNA sequence: TGTGCCAGCAGTTTGCCCGGAAATCCAACTTACAATGAGCAGTTCTTC. It codes for CASSLPGNPTYNEQFF.

For this clonotype: With a much larger clone just one base away, this may be a read error. The rearrangement links TRBV5-1 to TRBJ1-1; possible D gene TRBD1, 5 bases. Trimming pared 4 bases from V and 4 bases from J, leaving 17 bases between. Germline CDR1 is SGHRS and CDR2 is YFSETQ. The length of the CDR3 is 15 residues. Here the CDR3 reads CASSLWALGGTEAFF. In DNA form, the CDR3 reads TGCGCCAGCAGCCTCTGGGCCCTTGGGGGCACTGAAGCTTTCTTT. The full variable domain, its missing parts supplied by reference TRBV5-1 and TRBJ1-1, is KAGVTQTPRYLIKTRGQQVTLSCSPISGHRSVSWYQQTPGQGLQFLFEYFSETQRNKGNFPGRFSGRQFSNSRSEMNVSTLELGDSALYLCASSLWALGGTEAFFGQGTRLTVV.

This clonotype was observed at least ten times. This chain uses TRBV12-3 or TRBV12-4 with TRBJ1-5; 7 nucleotides align to TRBD1. The CDR3 is 13 residues long. The V segment lost 6 bases and the J segment 8 bases; nucleotides outside the gene matches: 7. This CDR3 is CASRRQGMEPQHF. In DNA, the CDR3 is TGTGCCAGCAGAAGACAGGGCATGGAGCCCCAGCATTTT.

This clonotype was counted ten times or more. V and J are TRBV2 and TRBJ1-1; no reliable D call. The germline V and J ends were trimmed by 3 bases and 5 bases, with 13 bases remaining between them. The length of the CDR3 is 14 residues. Looked up from germline, CDR1 is SNHLY and CDR2 is FYNNEI. The DNA for the CDR3 is TGTGCCAGCAGTGAGAGGCTGGGGAATACTGAAGCTTTCTTT. Translation: CASSERLGNTEAFF.